The rows below give T cell receptor beta chains drawn from one sample of a study of cytomegalovirus exposure and HLA in healthy donors. Sequencing used immunoSEQ multiplex PCR; TCRdb keeps in-frame clones, though not all of them. Here the sample spans 200,000 or so clones, about 81% being singletons. Source material: PBMCs. These receptors came from a woman aged 18-29 years in good health and CMV-seronegative. Both conserved end residues are part of each CDR3. D genes are given only for firm matches. Clone size appears in some rows only: once, few, many, or a class for an expanded clone.

- | TRBJ2-5 | - | TRBV6-5 | TGTGCCGCCAGCCCCTTTGGGGGAGGACTTGAGACCCAGTACTTC | CAASPFGGGLETQYF
- | TRBJ2-7 | few | TRBV6-5 | TGTGCCAGCAATAGACTCGACCTCCCCCACGAGCAGTACTTC | CASNRLDLPHEQYF
- | TRBJ1-2 | - | TRBV30 | TGTGCCTGGAGTGTCTTCAGTCCCAACTATGGCTACACCTTC | CAWSVFSPNYGYTF
- | TRBJ2-7 | - | TRBV2 | TGTGCCAGCATCCCAGCGGGTACCAGCTACGAGCAGTACTTC | CASIPAGTSYEQYF
TRBD1 | TRBJ1-2 | few | TRBV2 | TGTGCCAGCACCCTCGACAGGGCCGCCTATGGCTACACCTTC | CASTLDRAAYGYTF
TRBD1 | TRBJ2-7 | - | TRBV5-6 | TGTGCCAGCAGCCGACAGGGACCCCCCGAGCAGTACTTC | CASSRQGPPEQYF
TRBD1 | TRBJ1-1 | - | TRBV5-6 | TGTGCCAGCAGACGAAGGGGGACAGGGCGGGGAGGCACTGAAGCTTTCTTT | CASRRRGTGRGGTEAFF
- | TRBJ2-4 | - | TRBV6-1 | TGTGCCAGCAGAAACAGAAACATTCAGTACTTC | CASRNRNIQYF
- | TRBJ2-6 | - | TRBV9 | TGTGCCAGCAGCGTTGGGTACAGGGCTTCTGGGGCCAACGTCCTGACTTTC | CASSVGYRASGANVLTF
- | TRBJ2-3 | - | TRBV29-1 | TGCAGCGTTGCACCGAGCGGGAGCACAGATACGCAGTATTTT | CSVAPSGSTDTQYF
- | TRBJ1-1 | few | TRBV6-5 | TGTGCCAGCAGTTACTCTCTCCACACTGAAGCTTTCTTT | CASSYSLHTEAFF
TRBD1 | TRBJ2-7 | - | TRBV2 | TGTGCCAGCACTAGCCGGGACAGGGAAAGGCAGTACTTC | CASTSRDRERQYF
TRBD1 | TRBJ2-7 | - | TRBV19 | TGTGCCAGTAGCCGGGACAGGGAATACGAGCAGTACTTC | CASSRDREYEQYF
TRBD2 | TRBJ2-3 | - | TRBV27 | TGTGCCAGCAGTTGGGGACTAGCGGAGTTCACAGATACGCAGTATTTT | CASSWGLAEFTDTQYF
TRBD1 | TRBJ2-1 | - | TRBV6-5 | TGTGCCAGCAGCAGACAGGGGGGCTACAATGAGCAGTTCTTC | CASSRQGGYNEQFF
- | TRBJ2-5 | - | TRBV6-1 | TGTGCCAGCAGTGCGGCGGGACCGCCGGAGGGGGAGACCCAGTACTTC | CASSAAGPPEGETQYF
TRBD2 | TRBJ2-1 | - | TRBV5-1 | TGCGCCAGCAGCTTGACTAGCGGGGAATACAATGAGCAGTTCTTC | CASSLTSGEYNEQFF
- | TRBJ1-4 | - | TRBV4-1 | TGCGCCAGCAGCCATTTTCCAGAACCAACTAATGAAAAACTGTTTTTT | CASSHFPEPTNEKLFF
- | TRBJ2-3 | - | TRBV19 | TGTGCCAGTACCGGGGAATGGGGCACAGATACGCAGTATTTT | CASTGEWGTDTQYF
- | TRBJ1-1 | - | TRBV7-9 | TGTGCCAGCAGCATCACCCTAGGCACTGAAGCTTTCTTT | CASSITLGTEAFF
TRBD2 | TRBJ2-3 | few | TRBV2 | TGTGCCAGCAGAGGTTTTAAGCGGGGGGGTTCAGATACGCAGTATTTT | CASRGFKRGGSDTQYF
- | TRBJ2-7 | - | TRBV6-5 | TGTGCCAGCAGTTACTCCCCCAGGGACTACGAGCAGTACTTC | CASSYSPRDYEQYF
- | TRBJ2-7 | - | TRBV27 | TGTGCCAGCAGTTCAGGGCTTTACGAGCAGTACTTC | CASSSGLYEQYF